This record concerns one T cell receptor beta chain sequence. No antigen is known for it. CD8+ and CD4+ T cells taken from blood had their TCR beta sequenced. CD8+ and CD4+ T cells were negatively isolated; TEMRA cells were FACS-enriched. This sample is part of a study of CD8 T cells in Susac syndrome. The V gene's germline CDR1 is LNHDA and CDR2 SQIVND (reference sequence). This CDR3 is 19 amino acids long. Trimming stripped 4 bases from V and 0 bases from J, with 22 bases between. Study-wide results and limits: The study's TCR sequencing and HLA analysis drew on a certain number of individuals. That number was acknowledged as relatively small.

A quantity of about 0.45 to 1 ug RNA underwent reverse transcription using random hexamers. Amplification of TCR beta CDR3 by immunoSEQ multiplex PCR spanned 54 Vbeta and 13 Jbeta. TCRdb independently ran MiXCR on the immunoSEQ multiplex PCR reads; one entry per CDR3 protein. The sample lists hundreds of thousands of distinct CDR3 sequences; 80% to 95% were seen once. This sequence was found in a human donor with multiple sclerosis. Sample: CD4+ T cells from PBMCs. The V call is TRBV19, the J call TRBJ1-3, with a weak D call TRBD1 (6 bases). CDR3 region: CASSTERWTEQSSGNTIYF. CDR3 sequence (DNA): TGTGCCAGTAGTACCGAGAGGTGGACAGAGCAATCCTCTGGAAACACCATATATTTT.